This note documents a single T cell receptor beta chain sequence. The antigen is unknown. Sequencing used immunoSEQ version 4 in survey mode. Clones were read by immunoSEQ multiplex PCR, and TCRdb kept only the in-frame ones, dropping some. This sample yields 40,000 to 55,000 clones, of which 70% to 90% are seen a single time; around 3.2% belongs to the top ten. The data stem from a study of persistence of HIV-infected CD4 T cells. Study-wide context: Anti-CD3/anti-CD28 beads activated more cells than antigen stimulation did. Broader study findings: Proviral oligoclonality tracked with TCR oligoclonality within the same sorted cells. Antigen-responding cells were enriched for degenerate expanded CDR3beta sequences.

CDR1 and CDR2 from the germline V gene are SGDLS and YYNGEE. V lost 5 bases and J lost 7, with 13 bases in between. The length of the CDR3 is 14 residues. This nonspecific control used anti-CD3/anti-CD28 bead stimulation of CD4+ T cells. Sorting of responding CD4+ T cells relied on upregulated CD40 ligand together with CD69. Donors had CD4+ T cell counts above 400 cells/uL and were CMV-seropositive. This sequence originates from an adult woman with HIV who was CMV-seropositive. This chain joins TRBV9 and TRBJ1-6, with no clear D. This material consisted of CD4+ T cells sorted from PBMCs after approximately 19-hour stimulation, taken from a patient who received antiretroviral therapy. The CDR3 region has the DNA TGTGCCAGCAGTTCACACGGCGGGAATTCACCCCTCCACTTT. Protein: CASSSHGGNSPLHF.